Here is one TCR beta chain with its context. The J segment lost 1 base and the V segment lost 4 bases, leaving 12 bases of the junction unmatched. The CDR3 runs 16 residues. Germline values: CDR1 SQVTM, CDR2 ANQGSEA. The data derive from a study of blood T cells in healthy people across ages. PCR was performed a second time for about 6 to 12 cycles using a sample-barcoded 5' primer and a J-beta primer mix. TCRdb itself ran the 5' RACE reads through MiXCR, one entry per CDR3 protein. The sample lists approximately 800,000 distinct CDR3 sequences, around three fifths occurring once. Individuals who donated were healthy Caucasians from Russia aged about 6 to 100. Each sample used at least 6 million PBMCs.

The rearrangement joins TRBV29-1 to TRBJ1-1; 7 bases map to TRBD1. Material for sequencing was blood. This receptor was taken from a man aged 35 to 55 in good health. The CDR3 is CSVVGRGIKANTEAFF. The DNA for the CDR3 is TGCAGCGTTGTGGGCAGGGGGATAAAGGCGAACACTGAAGCTTTCTTT.